These 4 T cell receptor beta chains were all obtained from the same sample, sequenced in a study of cytomegalovirus exposure and HLA in healthy donors. The primer mix had 60 Vbeta and 13 Jbeta primers. This table comes from immunoSEQ multiplex PCR, and its TCRdb copy is limited to in-frame clones, with some not included. The sample holds about 130,000 clones, over 60% seen once. The specimen was PBMCs. The receptor set was obtained from a human donor in good health.

This clone was found a few times. The V gene is TRBV5-4, the J gene TRBJ2-7, with D maybe TRBD1 (5 bases). The CDR3 is 18 amino acids. Germline V gene lookup returns CDR1 SGHNT and CDR2 YYREEE (reference sequence). Trimming removed 4 bases at V and 0 bases at J, with 23 bases between. The CDR3 loop is CASSPGSARGSNSYEQYF. The CDR3 DNA sequence: TGTGCCAGCAGCCCGGGCTCCGCTAGGGGTTCGAACTCCTACGAGCAGTACTTC. Looking up the rest from reference TRBV5-4 and TRBJ2-7 gives the full variable domain: ETGVTQSPTHLIKTRGQQVTLRCSSQSGHNTVSWYQQALGQGPQFIFQYYREEENGRGNFPPRFSGLQFPNYSSELNVNALELDDSALYLCASSPGSARGSNSYEQYFGPGTRLTVT.

CDR3 nucleotides: TGTGCCAGCAGAAGGAGCGGCCAAGAGACCCAGTACTTC. Residues: CASRRSGQETQYF. J is TRBJ2-5 and V is TRBV2; the D gene is possibly TRBD2 (5 bases). Deletions cut 6 bases from V and 1 base from J, with 9 bases between. Germline loops: CDR1 SNHLY, CDR2 FYNNEI. There are 13 residues in the CDR3.

The chain recombines TRBV7-3 with TRBJ2-3, with a tentative D call TRBD2 (5 bases). Germline loops: CDR1 SGHTA, CDR2 FQGTGA. The CDR3 consists of 18 residues. Trimming shortened V by 5 bases and J by 0 bases, and 21 bases separated the two germline ends. CDR3 sequence (DNA): TGTGCCAGCAGCACAACCGTATCGGACTGGAACAGCACAGATACGCAGTATTTT. Its protein product is CASSTTVSDWNSTDTQYF. The variable domain in full, with the rest retrieved from reference TRBV7-3 and TRBJ2-3, is GAGVSQTPSNKVTEKGKYVELRCDPISGHTALYWYRQSLGQGPEFLIYFQGTGAADDSGLPNDRFFAVRPEGSVSTLKIQRTERGDSAVYLCASSTTVSDWNSTDTQYFGPGTRLTVL.

V and J are TRBV19 and TRBJ1-5; no reliable D call. The ends were cut back, 4 bases at V and 0 bases at J, with 10 bases in the middle. Germline assignment: CDR1 LNHDA and CDR2 SQIVND (reference sequence). The CDR3 extends over 15 amino acids. The DNA of the CDR3 is TGTGCCAGTAGTACGCCCCTACCTAGCAATCAGCCCCAGCATTTT. It encodes CASSTPLPSNQPQHF.